This T cell receptor beta chain was profiled in a study of vaccination and CD4 T cells after COVID-19. Treatment indicated: roughly 11-day PBMC culture with coronavirus spike peptide pools or control peptides (ViraFEST assay). CD4+ T cells that had been cultured provided DNA sequenced with the Oncomine TCR Beta short-read assay. TCRdb fed the PCR reads into MiXCR, producing one record per CDR3 protein. Among about 17,000 distinct CDR3 sequences listed, approximately 48% were seen once. In its sample, this clonotype was seen a few times. The antigen remains unidentified. The material was CD4+ T cells from blood, cultured in vitro, obtained before SARS-CoV-2 vaccination. This receptor was obtained from a human donor who had recovered from COVID-19.

CDR3 nucleotides: TGTGCCAGTACAAGAGACCACTCTCTCTATAGCAATCAGCCCCAGCATTTT. Translation gives CASTRDHSLYSNQPQHF. This chain joins TRBV19 and TRBJ1-5; no firm D call. The V end lost 7 bases, the J end lost 0 bases, and 19 bases lay between the germline ends. This CDR3 spans 17 amino acids. Germline CDR1 and CDR2: LNHDA and SQIVND (reference sequence).